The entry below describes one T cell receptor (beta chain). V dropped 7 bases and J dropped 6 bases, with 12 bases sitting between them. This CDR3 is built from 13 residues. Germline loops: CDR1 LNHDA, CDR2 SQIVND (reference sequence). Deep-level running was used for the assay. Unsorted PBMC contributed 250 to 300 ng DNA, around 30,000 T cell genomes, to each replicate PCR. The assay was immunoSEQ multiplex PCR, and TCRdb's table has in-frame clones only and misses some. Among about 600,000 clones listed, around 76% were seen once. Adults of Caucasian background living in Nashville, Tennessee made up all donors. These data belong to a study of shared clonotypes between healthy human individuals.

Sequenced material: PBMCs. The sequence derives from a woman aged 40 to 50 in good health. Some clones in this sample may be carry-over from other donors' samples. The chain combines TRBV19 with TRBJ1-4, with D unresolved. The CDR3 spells CASKEGEDEKLFF. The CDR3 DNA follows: TGTGCCAGTAAGGAAGGAGAGGATGAAAAACTGTTTTTT.